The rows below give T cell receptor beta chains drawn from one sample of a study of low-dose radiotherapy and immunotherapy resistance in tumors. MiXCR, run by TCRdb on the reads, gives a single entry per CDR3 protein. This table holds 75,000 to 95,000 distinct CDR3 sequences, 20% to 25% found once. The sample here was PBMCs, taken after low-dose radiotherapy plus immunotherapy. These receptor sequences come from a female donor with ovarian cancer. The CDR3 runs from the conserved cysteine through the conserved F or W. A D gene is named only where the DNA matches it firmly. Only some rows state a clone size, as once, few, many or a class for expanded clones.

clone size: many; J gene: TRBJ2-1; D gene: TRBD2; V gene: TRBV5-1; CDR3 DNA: TGCGCCAGCAGCCTAGGGCGGGGGGGCTCCAATGAGCAGTTCTTC; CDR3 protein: CASSLGRGGSNEQFF
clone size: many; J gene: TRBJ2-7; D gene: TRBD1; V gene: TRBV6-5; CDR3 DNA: TGTGCCAGCAGGGGTGGACAGGGGGCCTACGAGCAGTACTTC; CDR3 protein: CASRGGQGAYEQYF
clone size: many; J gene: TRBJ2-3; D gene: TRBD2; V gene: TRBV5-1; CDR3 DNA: TGCGCCAGCAGCTTAAGCGGGAACACAGATACGCAGTATTTT; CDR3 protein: CASSLSGNTDTQYF
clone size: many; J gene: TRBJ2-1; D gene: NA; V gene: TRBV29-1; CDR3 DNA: TGCAGCGTGGGGGCCCGCATGGGCGGGGAGCAGTTCTTC; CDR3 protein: CSVGARMGGEQFF
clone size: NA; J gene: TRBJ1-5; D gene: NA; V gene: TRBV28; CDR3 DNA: TGTGCCAGCAGCCCCTTTTCGGGACAAAGGAGCAATCAGCCCCAGCATTTT; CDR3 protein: CASSPFSGQRSNQPQHF
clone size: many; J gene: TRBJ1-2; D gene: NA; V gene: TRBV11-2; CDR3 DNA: TGTGCCAGCAGCTTAGCGCGGGGAGCGATCTATGGCTACACCTTC; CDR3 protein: CASSLARGAIYGYTF
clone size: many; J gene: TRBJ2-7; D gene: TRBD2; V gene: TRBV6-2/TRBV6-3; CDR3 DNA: TGTGCCAGCAGTCGGACTAGCTCCTACGAGCAGTACTTC; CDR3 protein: CASSRTSSYEQYF
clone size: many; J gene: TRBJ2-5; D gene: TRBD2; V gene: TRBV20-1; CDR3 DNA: TGCAGTGCTAACTCCGGGCCCGGGAGGGAGACCCAGTACTTC; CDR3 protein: CSANSGPGRETQYF
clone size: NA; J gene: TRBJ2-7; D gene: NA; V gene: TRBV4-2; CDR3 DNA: TGTGCCAGCAGCCAAGACTTGCAGGGCTCCTACGAGCAGTACTTC; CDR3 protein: CASSQDLQGSYEQYF
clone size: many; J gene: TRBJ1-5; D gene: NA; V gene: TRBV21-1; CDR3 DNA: TGTGCCAGCAGCAAATACCCGACAGGGGGTTGCGATCAGCCCCAGCATTTT; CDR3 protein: CASSKYPTGGCDQPQHF
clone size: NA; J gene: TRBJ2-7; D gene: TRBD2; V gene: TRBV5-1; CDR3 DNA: TGCGCCAGCAGATTCCTAGCGGGGGACTCCTACGAGCAGTACTTC; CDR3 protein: CASRFLAGDSYEQYF
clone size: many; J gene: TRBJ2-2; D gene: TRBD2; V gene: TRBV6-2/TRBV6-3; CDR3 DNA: TGTGCCAGCACGCGGCTAGCGGAGAACACCGGGGAGCTGTTTTTT; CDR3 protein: CASTRLAENTGELFF
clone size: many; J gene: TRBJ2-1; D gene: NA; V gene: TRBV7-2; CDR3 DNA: TGTGCCAGCAGCTTAGCGGGGGTAAACTACAATGAGCAGTTCTTC; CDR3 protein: CASSLAGVNYNEQFF
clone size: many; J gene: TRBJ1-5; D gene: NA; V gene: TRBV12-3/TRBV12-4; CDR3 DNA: TGTGCCAGCAGTTTAGGGGGCACTCAGCCCCAGCATTTT; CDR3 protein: CASSLGGTQPQHF
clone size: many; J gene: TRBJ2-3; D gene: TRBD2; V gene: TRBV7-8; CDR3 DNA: TGTGCCAGCAGCCCGGGACTAGCGGGAGTGGGGCGCACAGATACGCAGTATTTT; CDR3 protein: CASSPGLAGVGRTDTQYF
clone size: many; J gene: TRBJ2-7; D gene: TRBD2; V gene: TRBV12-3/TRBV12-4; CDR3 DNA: TGTGCCAGCAGTTTAAGCGGGGCGGGGAGTGAGCAGTACTTC; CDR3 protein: CASSLSGAGSEQYF
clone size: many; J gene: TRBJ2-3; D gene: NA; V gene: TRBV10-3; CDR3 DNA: TGTGCCATCAGTGAGTCTGGCGGCACAGATACGCAGTATTTT; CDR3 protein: CAISESGGTDTQYF
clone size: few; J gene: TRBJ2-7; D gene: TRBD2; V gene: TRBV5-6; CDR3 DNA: TGTGCCAGCAGCTCTGGACTAGGACCCGAGCAGTACTTC; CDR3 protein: CASSSGLGPEQYF
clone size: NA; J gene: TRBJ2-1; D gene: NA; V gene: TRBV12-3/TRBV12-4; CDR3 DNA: TGTGCCAGCAGCCCCGCCTATAATGAGCAGTTCTTC; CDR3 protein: CASSPAYNEQFF
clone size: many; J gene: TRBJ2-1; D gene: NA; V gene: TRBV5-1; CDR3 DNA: TGCGCCAGCAGCTTGCAAACAGGAAGCTCCTACAATGAGCAGTTCTTC; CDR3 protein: CASSLQTGSSYNEQFF
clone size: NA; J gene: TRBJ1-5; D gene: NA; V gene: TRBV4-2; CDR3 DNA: TGTGCCAGCAGCCAAGAAAGGACGGATAGCAATCAGCCCCAGCATTTT; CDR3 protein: CASSQERTDSNQPQHF
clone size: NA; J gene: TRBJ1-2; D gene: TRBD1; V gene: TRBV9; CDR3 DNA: TGTGCCAGCAGCGTGCAGACAGGGAGGCAGGTCTATGGCTACACCTTC; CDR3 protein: CASSVQTGRQVYGYTF
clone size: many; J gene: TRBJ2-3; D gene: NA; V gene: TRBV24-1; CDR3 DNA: TGTGCCACCAGTGATTTGCACAGCACAGATACGCAGTATTTT; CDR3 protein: CATSDLHSTDTQYF
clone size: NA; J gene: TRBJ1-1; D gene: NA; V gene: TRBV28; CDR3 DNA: TGTGCCAGCAGCCCCAGAAAGGCACCGAACACTGAAGCTTTCTTT; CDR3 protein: CASSPRKAPNTEAFF
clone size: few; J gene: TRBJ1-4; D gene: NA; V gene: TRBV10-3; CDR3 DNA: TGTGCCATCAGTGAGGCGGACGGGGATATTGTAAAACTGTTTTTT; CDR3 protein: CAISEADGDIVKLFF
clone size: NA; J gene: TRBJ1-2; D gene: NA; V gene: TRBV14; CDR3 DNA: TGTGCCAGCAGCCAAGATCTGGCCTCATATGGCTACACCTTC; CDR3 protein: CASSQDLASYGYTF
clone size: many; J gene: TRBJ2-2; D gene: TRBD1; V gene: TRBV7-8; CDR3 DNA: TGTGCCAGCATTGCAGGGGGCGCGAACACCGGGGAGCTGTTTTTT; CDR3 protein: CASIAGGANTGELFF
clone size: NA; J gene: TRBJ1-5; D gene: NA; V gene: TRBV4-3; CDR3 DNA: TGCGCCAGCAGCCAAGATGTGGGAATGGGCAATCAGCCCCAGCATTTT; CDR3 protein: CASSQDVGMGNQPQHF
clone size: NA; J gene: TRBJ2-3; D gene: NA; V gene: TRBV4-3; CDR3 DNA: TGCGCCAGCAGCCAAGATTTGGCCAGCCCAGTCACAGATACGCAGTATTTT; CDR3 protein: CASSQDLASPVTDTQYF
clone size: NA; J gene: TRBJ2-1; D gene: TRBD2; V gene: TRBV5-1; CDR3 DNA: TGCGCCAGCAGCAGGACTAGCGGGACCTACAATGAGCAGCTCTTC; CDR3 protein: CASSRTSGTYNEQLF
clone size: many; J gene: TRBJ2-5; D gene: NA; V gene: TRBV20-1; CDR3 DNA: TGCAGTGCTAGAATAGGGACACGCCAAGAGACCCAGTACTTC; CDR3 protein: CSARIGTRQETQYF
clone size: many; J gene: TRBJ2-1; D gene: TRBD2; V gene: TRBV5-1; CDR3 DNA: TGCGCCAGCAGCCTAGCGGGGGGGCCGGATGAGCAGTTCTTC; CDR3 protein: CASSLAGGPDEQFF
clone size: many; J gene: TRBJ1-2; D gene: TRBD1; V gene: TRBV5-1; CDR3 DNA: TGCGCCAGCAGGGGAACAGGGGGCGTGGACTATGGCTACACCTTC; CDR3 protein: CASRGTGGVDYGYTF
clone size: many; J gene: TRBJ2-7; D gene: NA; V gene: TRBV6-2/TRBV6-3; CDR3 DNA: TGTGCCACCCAAGGCCGGGGGACGACGCGCGAGCAGTACTTC; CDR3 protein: CATQGRGTTREQYF
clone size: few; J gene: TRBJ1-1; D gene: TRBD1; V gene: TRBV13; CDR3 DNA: TGTGCCAGCAGCGTCCAGGACAGGGACACTGAAGCTTTCTTT; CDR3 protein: CASSVQDRDTEAFF
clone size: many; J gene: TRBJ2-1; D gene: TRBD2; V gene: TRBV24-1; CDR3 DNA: TGTGCCACCAGTGAGCCTAACCGGCGGGAGTCGTCCTACAATGAGCAGTTCTTC; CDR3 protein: CATSEPNRRESSYNEQFF
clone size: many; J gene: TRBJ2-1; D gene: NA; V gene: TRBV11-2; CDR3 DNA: TGTGCCAGCAGCTTATACGGGAGCTACAATGAGCAGTTCTTC; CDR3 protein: CASSLYGSYNEQFF
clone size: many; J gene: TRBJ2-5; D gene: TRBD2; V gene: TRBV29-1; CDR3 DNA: TGCAGCGTTGAACTAGCGGGGACGTACCAAGAGACCCAGTACTTC; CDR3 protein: CSVELAGTYQETQYF
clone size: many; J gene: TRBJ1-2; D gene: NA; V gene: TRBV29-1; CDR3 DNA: TGCAGCGTTGAAGTAGGCACGGGCTATGGCTACACCTTC; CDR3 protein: CSVEVGTGYGYTF
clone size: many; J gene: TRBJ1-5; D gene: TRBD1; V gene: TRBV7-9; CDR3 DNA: TGTGCCAGCAGCTTAGATGTATCAGGGGGTATAGGCAGCAATCAGCCCCAGCATTTT; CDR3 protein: CASSLDVSGGIGSNQPQHF
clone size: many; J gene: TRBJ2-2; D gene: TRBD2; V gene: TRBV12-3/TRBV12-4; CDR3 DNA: TGTGCCAGCAGGCCGGGACTAGCCCGTCCCGGGGAGCTGTTTTTT; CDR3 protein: CASRPGLARPGELFF